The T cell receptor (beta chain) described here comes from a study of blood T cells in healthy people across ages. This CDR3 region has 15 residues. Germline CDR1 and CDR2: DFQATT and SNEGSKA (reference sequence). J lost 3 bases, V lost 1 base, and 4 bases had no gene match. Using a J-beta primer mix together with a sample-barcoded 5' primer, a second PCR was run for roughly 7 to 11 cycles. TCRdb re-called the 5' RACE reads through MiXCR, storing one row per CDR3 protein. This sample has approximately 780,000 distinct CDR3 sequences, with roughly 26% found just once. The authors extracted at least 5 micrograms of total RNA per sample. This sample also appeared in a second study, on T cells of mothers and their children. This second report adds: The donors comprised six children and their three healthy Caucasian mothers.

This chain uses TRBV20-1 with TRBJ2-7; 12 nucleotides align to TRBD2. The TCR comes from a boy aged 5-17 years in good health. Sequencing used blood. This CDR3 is CSARVRLAGVYEQYF. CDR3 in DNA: TGCAGTGCTAGAGTTAGACTAGCGGGGGTCTACGAGCAGTACTTC.